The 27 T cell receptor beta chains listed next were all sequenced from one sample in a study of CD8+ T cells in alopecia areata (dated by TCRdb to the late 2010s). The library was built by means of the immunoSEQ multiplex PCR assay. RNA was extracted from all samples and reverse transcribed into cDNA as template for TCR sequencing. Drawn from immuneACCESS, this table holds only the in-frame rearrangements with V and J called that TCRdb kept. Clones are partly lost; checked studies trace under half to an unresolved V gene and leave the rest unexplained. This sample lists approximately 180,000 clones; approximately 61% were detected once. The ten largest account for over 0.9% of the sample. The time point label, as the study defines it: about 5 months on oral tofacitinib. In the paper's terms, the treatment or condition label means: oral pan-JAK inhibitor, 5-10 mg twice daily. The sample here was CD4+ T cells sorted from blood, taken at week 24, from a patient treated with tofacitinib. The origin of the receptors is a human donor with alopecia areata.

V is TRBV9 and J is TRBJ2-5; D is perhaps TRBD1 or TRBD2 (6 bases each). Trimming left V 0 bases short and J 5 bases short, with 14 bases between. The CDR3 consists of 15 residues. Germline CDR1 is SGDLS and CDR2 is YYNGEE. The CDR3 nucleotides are TGTGCCAGCAGCGTAGCGTCGGGGGCTTGGGAGACCCAGTACTTC. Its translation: CASSVASGAWETQYF.

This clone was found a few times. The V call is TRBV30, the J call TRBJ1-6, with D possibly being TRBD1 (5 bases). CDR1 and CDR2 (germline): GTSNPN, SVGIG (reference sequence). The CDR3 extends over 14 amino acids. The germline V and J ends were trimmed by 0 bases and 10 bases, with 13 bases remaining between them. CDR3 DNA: TGTGCCTGGAGTGTACAAGGGGTCAAGTCACCCCTCCACTTT. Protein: CAWSVQGVKSPLHF.

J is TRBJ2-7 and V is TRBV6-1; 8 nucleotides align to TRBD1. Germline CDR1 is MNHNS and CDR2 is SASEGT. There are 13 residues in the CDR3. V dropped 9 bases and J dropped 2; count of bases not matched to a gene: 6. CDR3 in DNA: TGTGCCAGTAACCGGGACAGGACCTACGAGCAGTACTTC. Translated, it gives CASNRDRTYEQYF.

The CDR3 loop is CASSLVVWNSPLHF. In DNA, the CDR3 is TGTGCCAGCAGCTTAGTTGTGTGGAATTCACCCCTCCACTTT. The chain combines TRBV7-2 with TRBJ1-6; D remains ambiguous. The CDR3 contains 14 residues. Germline assignment: CDR1 SGHTA and CDR2 FQGNSA. Trimming took 1 base from V and 7 from J, leaving 8 bases between them.

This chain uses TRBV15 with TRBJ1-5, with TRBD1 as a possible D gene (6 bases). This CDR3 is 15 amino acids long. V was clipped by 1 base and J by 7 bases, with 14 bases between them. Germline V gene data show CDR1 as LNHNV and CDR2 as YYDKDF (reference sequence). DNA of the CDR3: TGTGCCACCAGCAGAGCGATAGGGGGGAAACAGCCCCAGCATTTT. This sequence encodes CATSRAIGGKQPQHF.

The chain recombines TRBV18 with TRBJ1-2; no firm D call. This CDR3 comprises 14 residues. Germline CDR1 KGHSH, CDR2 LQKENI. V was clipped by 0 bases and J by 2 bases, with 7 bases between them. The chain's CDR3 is CASSPPSVNYGYTF. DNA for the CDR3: TGTGCCAGCTCACCACCATCGGTAAACTATGGCTACACCTTC.

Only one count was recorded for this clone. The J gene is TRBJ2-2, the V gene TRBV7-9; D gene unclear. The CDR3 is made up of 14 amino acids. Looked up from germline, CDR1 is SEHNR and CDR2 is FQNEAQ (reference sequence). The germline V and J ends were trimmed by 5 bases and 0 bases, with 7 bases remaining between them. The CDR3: CASSLNTNTGELFF. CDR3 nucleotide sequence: TGTGCCAGCAGCCTGAATACGAACACCGGGGAGCTGTTTTTT.

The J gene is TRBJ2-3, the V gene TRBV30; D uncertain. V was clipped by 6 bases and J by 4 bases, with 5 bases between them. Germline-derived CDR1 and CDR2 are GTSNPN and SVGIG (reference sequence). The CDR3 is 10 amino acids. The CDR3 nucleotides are TGTGCCTGTTGTTCAGATACGCAGTATTTT. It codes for CACCSDTQYF.

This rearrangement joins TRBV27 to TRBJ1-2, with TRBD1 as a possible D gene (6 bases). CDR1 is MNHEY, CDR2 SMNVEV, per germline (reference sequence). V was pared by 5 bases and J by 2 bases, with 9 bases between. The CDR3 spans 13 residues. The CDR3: CASSGQHNYGYTF. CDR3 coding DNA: TGTGCCAGCAGTGGACAGCACAACTATGGCTACACCTTC.

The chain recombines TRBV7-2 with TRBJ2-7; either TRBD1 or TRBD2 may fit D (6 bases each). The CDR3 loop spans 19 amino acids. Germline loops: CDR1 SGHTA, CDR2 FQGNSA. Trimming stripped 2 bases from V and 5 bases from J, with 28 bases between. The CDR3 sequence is CASSLYGNVGGRLRDEQYF. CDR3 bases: TGTGCCAGCAGCTTATATGGGAATGTTGGGGGGCGGTTGCGGGACGAGCAGTACTTC.

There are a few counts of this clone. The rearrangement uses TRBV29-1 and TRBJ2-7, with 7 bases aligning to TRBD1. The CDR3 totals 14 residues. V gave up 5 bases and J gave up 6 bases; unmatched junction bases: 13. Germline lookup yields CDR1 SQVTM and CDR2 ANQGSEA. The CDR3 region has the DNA TGCAGCGTTCTACCGGGACAGAAGAGTCCCGAGCAGTACTTC. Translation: CSVLPGQKSPEQYF.

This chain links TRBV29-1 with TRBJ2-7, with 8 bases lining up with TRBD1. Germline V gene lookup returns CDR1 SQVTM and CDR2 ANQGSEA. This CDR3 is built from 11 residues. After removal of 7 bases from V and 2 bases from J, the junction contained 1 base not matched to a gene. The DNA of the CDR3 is TGCAGCGGGGGACAGGCCTACGAGCAGTACTTC. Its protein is CSGGQAYEQYF.

The CDR3 loop reads CASSFGPDTEAFF. CDR3 nucleotide sequence: TGTGCCAGCAGCTTTGGACCGGACACTGAAGCTTTCTTT. The chain has TRBV7-2 and TRBJ1-1; D uncertain. This CDR3 has 13 residues. V was trimmed by 3 bases and J by 3 bases, leaving 8 bases between them. CDR1 and CDR2 from the germline V gene are SGHTA and FQGNSA.

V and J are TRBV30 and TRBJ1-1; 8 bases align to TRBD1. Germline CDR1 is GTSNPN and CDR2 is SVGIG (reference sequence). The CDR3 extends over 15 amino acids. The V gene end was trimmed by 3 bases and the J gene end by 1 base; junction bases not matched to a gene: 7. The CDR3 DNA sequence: TGTGCCTGGAGAACCCCTGGACAGGGGAACACTGAAGCTTTCTTT. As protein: CAWRTPGQGNTEAFF.

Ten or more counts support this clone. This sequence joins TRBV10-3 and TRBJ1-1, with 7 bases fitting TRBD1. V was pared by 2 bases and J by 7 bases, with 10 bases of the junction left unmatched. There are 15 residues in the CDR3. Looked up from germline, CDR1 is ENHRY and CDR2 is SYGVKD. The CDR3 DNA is TGTGCCATCAGTGAGGCGACAGGGCTAGGTGGTGAAGCTTTCTTT. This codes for CAISEATGLGGEAFF.

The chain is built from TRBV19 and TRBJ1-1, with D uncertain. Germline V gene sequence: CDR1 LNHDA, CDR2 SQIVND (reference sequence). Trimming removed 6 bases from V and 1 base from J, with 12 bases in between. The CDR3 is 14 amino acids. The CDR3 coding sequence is TGTGCCAGTAGCACACACCGGGAGAACACTGAAGCTTTCTTT. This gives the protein CASSTHRENTEAFF.

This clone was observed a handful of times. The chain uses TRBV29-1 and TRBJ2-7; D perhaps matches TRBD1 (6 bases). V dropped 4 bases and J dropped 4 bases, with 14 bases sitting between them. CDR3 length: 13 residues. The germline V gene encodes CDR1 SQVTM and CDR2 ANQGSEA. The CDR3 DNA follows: TGCAGCGTTGCAAACTTACAGGGATACGAGCAGTACTTC. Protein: CSVANLQGYEQYF.

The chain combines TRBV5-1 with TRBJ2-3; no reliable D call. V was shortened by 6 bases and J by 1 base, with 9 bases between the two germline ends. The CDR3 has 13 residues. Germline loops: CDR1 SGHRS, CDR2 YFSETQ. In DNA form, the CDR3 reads TGCGCCAGCATCCAGACCGGCACAGATACGCAGTATTTT. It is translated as CASIQTGTDTQYF.

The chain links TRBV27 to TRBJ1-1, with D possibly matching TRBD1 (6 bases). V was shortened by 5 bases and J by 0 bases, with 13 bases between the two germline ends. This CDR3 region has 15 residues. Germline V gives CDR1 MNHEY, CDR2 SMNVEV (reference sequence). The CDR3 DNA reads TGTGCCAGCAGTAGGGACACATCCATGAACACTGAAGCTTTCTTT. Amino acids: CASSRDTSMNTEAFF.

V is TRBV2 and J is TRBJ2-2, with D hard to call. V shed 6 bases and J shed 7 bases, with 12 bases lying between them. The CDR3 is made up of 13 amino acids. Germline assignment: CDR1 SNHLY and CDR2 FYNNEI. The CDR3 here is CASSYSVGGELFF. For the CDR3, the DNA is TGTGCCAGCAGCTACTCCGTTGGCGGGGAGCTGTTTTTT.

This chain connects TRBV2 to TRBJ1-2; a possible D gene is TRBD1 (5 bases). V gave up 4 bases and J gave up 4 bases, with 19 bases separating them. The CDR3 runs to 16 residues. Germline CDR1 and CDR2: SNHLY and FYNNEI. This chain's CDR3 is CASSVFWVEGSYGYTF. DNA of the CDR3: TGTGCCAGCAGTGTTTTTTGGGTGGAGGGGAGCTATGGCTACACCTTC. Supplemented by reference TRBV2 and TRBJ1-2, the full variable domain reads EPEVTQTPSHQVTQMGQEVILRCVPISNHLYFYWYRQILGQKVEFLVSFYNNEISEKSEIFDDQFSVERPDGSNFTLKIRSTKLEDSAMYFCASSVFWVEGSYGYTFGSGTRLTVV.

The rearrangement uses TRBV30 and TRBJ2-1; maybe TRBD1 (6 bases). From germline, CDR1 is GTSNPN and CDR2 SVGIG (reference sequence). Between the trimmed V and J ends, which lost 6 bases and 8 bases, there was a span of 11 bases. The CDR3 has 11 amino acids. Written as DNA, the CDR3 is TGTGCCTGCAGGACAGAGGATGAGCAGTTCTTC. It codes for CACRTEDEQFF. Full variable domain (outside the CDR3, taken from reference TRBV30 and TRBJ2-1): SQTIHQWPATLVQPVGSPLSLECTVEGTSNPNLYWYRQAAGRGLQLLFYSVGIGQISSEVPQNLSASRPQDRQFILSSKKLLLSDSGFYLCACRTEDEQFFGPGTRLTVL.

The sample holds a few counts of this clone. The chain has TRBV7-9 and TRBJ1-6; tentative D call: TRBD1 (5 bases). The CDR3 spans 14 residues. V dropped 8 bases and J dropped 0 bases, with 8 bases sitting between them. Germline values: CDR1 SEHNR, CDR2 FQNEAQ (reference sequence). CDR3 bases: TGTGCCAGCCAGGGCGACTCCTATAATTCACCCCTCCACTTT. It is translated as CASQGDSYNSPLHF. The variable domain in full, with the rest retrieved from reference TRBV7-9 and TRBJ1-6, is DTGVSQNPRHKITKRGQNVTFRCDPISEHNRLYWYRQTLGQGPEFLTYFQNEAQLEKSRLLSDRFSAERPKGSFSTLEIQRTEQGDSAMYLCASQGDSYNSPLHFGNGTRLTVT.

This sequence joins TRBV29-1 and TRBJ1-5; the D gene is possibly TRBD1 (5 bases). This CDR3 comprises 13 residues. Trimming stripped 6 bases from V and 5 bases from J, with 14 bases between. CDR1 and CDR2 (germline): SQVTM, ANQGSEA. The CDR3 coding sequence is TGCAGCGTCGTTTGGGGGATGGATCAGCCCCAGCATTTT. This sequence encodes CSVVWGMDQPQHF.

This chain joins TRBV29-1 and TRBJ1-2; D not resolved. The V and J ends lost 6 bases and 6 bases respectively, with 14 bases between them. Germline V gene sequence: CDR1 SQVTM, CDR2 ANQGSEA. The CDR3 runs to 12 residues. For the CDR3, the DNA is TGCAGCGTCCTTCACCGCGTCCATGGCTACACCTTC. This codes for CSVLHRVHGYTF.

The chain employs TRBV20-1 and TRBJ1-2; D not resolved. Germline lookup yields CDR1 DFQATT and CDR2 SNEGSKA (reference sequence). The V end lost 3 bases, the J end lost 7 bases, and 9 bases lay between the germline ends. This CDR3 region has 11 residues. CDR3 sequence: CSASENPGYTF. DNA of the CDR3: TGCAGTGCTAGCGAAAACCCTGGCTACACCTTC.

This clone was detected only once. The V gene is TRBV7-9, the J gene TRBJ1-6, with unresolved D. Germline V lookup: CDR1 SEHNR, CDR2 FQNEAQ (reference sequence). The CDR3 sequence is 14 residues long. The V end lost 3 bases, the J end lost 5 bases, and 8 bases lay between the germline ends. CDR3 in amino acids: CASSLRRNNSPLHF. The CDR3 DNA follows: TGTGCCAGCAGCTTGCGCAGAAATAATTCACCCCTCCACTTT.